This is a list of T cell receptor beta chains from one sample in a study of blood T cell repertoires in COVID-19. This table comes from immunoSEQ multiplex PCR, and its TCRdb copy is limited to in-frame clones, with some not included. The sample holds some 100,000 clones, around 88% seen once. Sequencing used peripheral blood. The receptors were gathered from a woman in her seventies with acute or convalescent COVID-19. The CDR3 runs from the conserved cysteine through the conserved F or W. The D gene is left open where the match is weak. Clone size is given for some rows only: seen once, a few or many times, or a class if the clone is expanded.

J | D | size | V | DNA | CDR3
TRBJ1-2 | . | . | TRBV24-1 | TGTGCCACCAGTGATCCAAGGCTCCTCGGGGGCTACACCTTC | CATSDPRLLGGYTF
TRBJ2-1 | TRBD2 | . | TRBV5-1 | TGCGCCAGCAGCGCGGGACTAGCGGGAGGGAACAATGAGCAGTTCTTC | CASSAGLAGGNNEQFF
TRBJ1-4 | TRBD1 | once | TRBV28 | TGTGCCAGCAGTTTAAGGGGGCTAGAAGAAAAACTGTTTTTT | CASSLRGLEEKLFF
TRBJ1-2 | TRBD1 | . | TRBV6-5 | TGTGCCAGCGTGGGACAGGGCTATGGCTACACCTTC | CASVGQGYGYTF
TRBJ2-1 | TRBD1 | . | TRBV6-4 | TGTGCCAGCAGTGACTGGGACAGGGGGAGGGGTGAGCAGTTCTTC | CASSDWDRGRGEQFF
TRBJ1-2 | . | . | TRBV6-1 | TGTGCCAGCAGTGAAGAGCCTTACAGGCACTATGGCTACACCTTC | CASSEEPYRHYGYTF
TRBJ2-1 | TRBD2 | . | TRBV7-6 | TGTGCCAGCAGCGGGACTAGCGGGCTGAATCCCAATGAGCAGTTCTTC | CASSGTSGLNPNEQFF
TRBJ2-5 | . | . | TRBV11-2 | TGTGCCAGCAGCTTCACGGTGGAAGAGACCCAGTACTTC | CASSFTVEETQYF
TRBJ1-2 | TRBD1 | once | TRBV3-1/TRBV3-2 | TGTGCCAGCAGCCAAGGTTTACAGGGGGGATTATATGGCTACACCTTC | CASSQGLQGGLYGYTF
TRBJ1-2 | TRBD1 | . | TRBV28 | TGTGCCTCCCACAGGGGAAACTATGGCTACACCTTC | CASHRGNYGYTF
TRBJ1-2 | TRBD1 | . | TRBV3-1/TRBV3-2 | TGTGCCAGCAGCTCGGCCGGGACAGTGGGGTACTATGGCTACACCTTC | CASSSAGTVGYYGYTF
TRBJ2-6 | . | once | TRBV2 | TGTGCCAGCGGACCGCTAGAAGGACATCTATCGAGGGCCAACGTCCTGACTTTC | CASGPLEGHLSRANVLTF
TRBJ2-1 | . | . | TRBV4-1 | TGCGCCAGCAGCCTAGGACAGAGCTCCTACAATGAGCAGTTCTTC | CASSLGQSSYNEQFF
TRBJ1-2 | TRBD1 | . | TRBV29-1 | TGCAGCGTCACCCGGGACAGCAGTAACTATGGCTACACCTTC | CSVTRDSSNYGYTF
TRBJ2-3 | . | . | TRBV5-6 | TGTGCCAGCAGCTTAATCGGAGGGCGAGATACGCAGTATTTT | CASSLIGGRDTQYF
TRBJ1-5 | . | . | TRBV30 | TGTGCCTGGAGTAAGGGCGGAGGGCCCAATCAGCCCCAGCATTTT | CAWSKGGGPNQPQHF
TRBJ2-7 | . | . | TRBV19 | TGTGCCAGTAGAGCATCCTACGAGCAGTACTTC | CASRASYEQYF
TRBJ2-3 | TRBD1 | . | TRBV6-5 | TGTGCCAGCAGGAAGACAGGGGACACAGATACGCAGTATTTT | CASRKTGDTDTQYF
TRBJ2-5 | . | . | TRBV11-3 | TGTGCCAGCAGCTTATCGGGCAGGGAAGAGACCCAGTACTTC | CASSLSGREETQYF
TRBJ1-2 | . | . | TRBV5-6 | TGTGCCAGCAGCTTGGGACAGTACGCTAACTATGGCTACACCTTC | CASSLGQYANYGYTF
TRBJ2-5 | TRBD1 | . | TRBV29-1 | TGCAGCGTCCCGGGACAGGGGGGCCTGGAGACCCAGTACTTC | CSVPGQGGLETQYF
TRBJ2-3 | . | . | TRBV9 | TGTGCCAGCAGCGTAGATCCTGATACGCAGTATTTT | CASSVDPDTQYF
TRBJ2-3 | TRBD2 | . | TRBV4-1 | TGCGCCAGCAGCCAAGATCCCCTAGGTAGCGGGGGGCTTACAGATACGCAGTATTTT | CASSQDPLGSGGLTDTQYF
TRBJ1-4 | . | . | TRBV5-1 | TGCGCCAGCAGCAGGGAGGCAAATGAAAAACTGTTTTTT | CASSREANEKLFF
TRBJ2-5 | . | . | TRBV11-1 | TGTGCCAGCAGCTCCCTTGCCGGGAGTGAGACCCAGTACTTC | CASSSLAGSETQYF
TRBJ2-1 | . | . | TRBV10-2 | TGCGCCAGCAGTCAGGGCCGAAGCTACAATGAGCAGTTCTTC | CASSQGRSYNEQFF
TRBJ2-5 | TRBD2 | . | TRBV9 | TGTGCCAGCAGCGTAGGCGGACTAGCGGGGCAAGAGACCCAGTACTTC | CASSVGGLAGQETQYF
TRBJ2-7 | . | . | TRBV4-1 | TGCGCCAGCAGCCAAGATCGGGGTTTGACCTACGAGCAGTACTTC | CASSQDRGLTYEQYF
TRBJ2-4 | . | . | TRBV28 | TGTGCCAGCAGAGGTGGACAGTTTCGAAACATTCAGTACTTC | CASRGGQFRNIQYF
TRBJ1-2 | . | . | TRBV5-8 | TGTGCCAGCAGAGGTCCGGGACATAACTATGGCTACACCTTC | CASRGPGHNYGYTF
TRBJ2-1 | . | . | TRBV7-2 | TGTGCCAGCAGCTTATACGGGGACTCCAATGAGCAGTTCTTC | CASSLYGDSNEQFF
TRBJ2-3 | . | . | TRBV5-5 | TGTGCCAGCAGCTTGGGGGGGCGGGCAGATACGCAGTATTTT | CASSLGGRADTQYF
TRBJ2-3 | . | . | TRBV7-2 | TGTGCCAGCAGCTTAAGAGGAGGGGGGGCAGGCACAGATACGCAGTATTTT | CASSLRGGGAGTDTQYF
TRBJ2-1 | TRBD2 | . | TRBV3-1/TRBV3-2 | TGTGCCAGCAGCCAAGGTGGACTAGCGGGAGGGGTGCAGTTCTTC | CASSQGGLAGGVQFF
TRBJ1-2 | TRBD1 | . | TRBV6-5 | TGTGCCAGCACCACCCGACAGGGGAGGCATGGCTACACCTTC | CASTTRQGRHGYTF
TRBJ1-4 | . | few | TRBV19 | TGTGCCAGTAGTATAGGACAGACTAATGAAAAACTGTTTTTT | CASSIGQTNEKLFF
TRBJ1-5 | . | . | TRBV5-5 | TGTGCCAGCAGCTTGGCCGGTACAGCTAGCAATCAGCCCCAGCATTTT | CASSLAGTASNQPQHF
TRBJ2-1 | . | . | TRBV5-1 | TGCGCCAGCAGCCCGGACAGAAACAATGAGCAGTTCTTC | CASSPDRNNEQFF
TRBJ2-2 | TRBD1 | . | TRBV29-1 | TGCAGCGTCGAGGGGACAGGGGCCTCTACCGGGGAGCTGTTTTTT | CSVEGTGASTGELFF
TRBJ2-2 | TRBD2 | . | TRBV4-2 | TGTGCCAGCAGCCTTGGCGGGAGTCCCATTGAGAACACCGGGGAGCTGTTTTTT | CASSLGGSPIENTGELFF
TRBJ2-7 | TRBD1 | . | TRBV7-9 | TGTGCCAGCAGCCCACGGACAGGGTTTGGTATCGAGCAGTACTTC | CASSPRTGFGIEQYF
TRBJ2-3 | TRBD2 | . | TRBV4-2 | TGTGCCAGCAGCCAAGATTATTTTTCTAGCGGGGGGTTGGGCACAGATACGCAGTATTTT | CASSQDYFSSGGLGTDTQYF
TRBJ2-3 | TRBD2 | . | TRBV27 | TGTGCCAGCAGTTTAGTTTTGCGCGGGGGACCCACAGATACGCAGTATTTT | CASSLVLRGGPTDTQYF
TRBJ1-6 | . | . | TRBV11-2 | TGTGCCAGCAGCTTACTACAGACCTTATATAATTCACCCCTCCACTTT | CASSLLQTLYNSPLHF